This record covers a single T cell receptor (beta chain). The antigen remains unidentified. The data belong to a study of response to subunit inactivated influenza vaccine. Points from the study as a whole: Authors suggested seasonal influenza vaccinations each recruit few new T cells.

TCRdb processed the RT-PCR reads anew with MiXCR; each CDR3 protein has one entry. The sample has more than 450,000 distinct CDR3 sequences, around 8% seen once. This clonotype originated in a man between 50 and 69 years old who received an inactivated influenza vaccine. Sequenced material: PBMCs from blood, taken 23 to 25 months after vaccination.

CDR3 sequence reads: CASNQRGTGAGNEQFF. The DNA of the CDR3 is TGTGCCAGCAACCAACGCGGGACAGGGGCTGGGAATGAGCAGTTCTTC. The chain uses TRBV5-6 and TRBJ2-1; 10 positions agree with TRBD1. This CDR3 is built from 16 residues. Trimming at V came to 6 bases and at J to 7 bases, leaving 13 bases not matched to a gene. Germline assignment: CDR1 SGHDT and CDR2 YYEEEE.